Presented here are 26 T cell receptor beta chains from one specimen sequenced in a study of Graves' ophthalmopathy and Graves' hyperthyroidism. The sequenced template was RNA, covering the TCR beta CDR3 region. HTBI-primed RT-PCR formed the first round, and a multiplex PCR formed the second. TCRdb re-derived calls from the multiplex PCR reads in MiXCR, one entry per CDR3 protein. This sample yields some 210,000 distinct CDR3 sequences, of which around 28% are seen a single time; around 9.8% belongs to the top ten. Material for sequencing was peripheral blood. Every receptor here comes from a man aged 50 to 59 with Graves' ophthalmopathy.

This clonotype has a count of ten or more. The rearrangement links TRBV7-9 to TRBJ1-2; 7 nucleotides match TRBD1. Per germline, CDR1 SEHNR and CDR2 FQNEAQ (reference sequence). With 3 bases clipped from V and 6 bases from J, the junction kept 1 base outside the gene matches. The CDR3 runs to 12 residues. CDR3 sequence reads: CASSLTGNGYTF. The CDR3 nucleotides read TGTGCCAGCAGCTTGACAGGGAATGGCTACACCTTC.

There are many counts of this clonotype. V is TRBV7-2 and J is TRBJ2-7, with 8 bases aligning to TRBD1. From germline, CDR1 is SGHTA and CDR2 FQGNSA. The CDR3 is made up of 17 amino acids. V trimming: 1 base; J trimming: 2 bases; junction bases outside the gene matches: 10. The CDR3 loop reads CASSLGIRGLSAYEQYF. DNA for the CDR3: TGTGCCAGCAGCTTAGGAATCAGGGGGCTGTCCGCCTACGAGCAGTACTTC.

At least ten counts were recorded for this clonotype. The V gene is TRBV12-3 or TRBV12-4, the J gene TRBJ2-7, with 9 bases fitting TRBD2. Germline trimming cut 5 bases from V and 4 bases from J; bases unmatched to any gene: 6. This CDR3 region has 14 residues. CDR3 coding DNA: TGTGCCAGCAGTGTCTCTAGCGGGATATACGAGCAGTACTTC. Translation gives CASSVSSGIYEQYF.

J is TRBJ2-5 and V is TRBV6-4; D gene uncertain. CDR3 size: 12 residues. In germline, CDR1 is MRHNA, CDR2 SNTAGT. Trimming cost V 3 bases and J 6 bases, with 8 bases left between them. CDR3: CASSEWQQTQYF. CDR3 nucleotides: TGTGCCAGCAGTGAATGGCAACAGACCCAGTACTTC.

This clonotype was detected ten times or more. This chain's CDR3 is CASSLMGQNTGELFF. The CDR3 DNA reads TGTGCCAGCAGTTTGATGGGACAGAACACCGGGGAGCTGTTTTTT. The V gene is TRBV6-5, the J gene TRBJ2-2, with TRBD1 as a possible D gene (6 bases). V dropped 4 bases and J dropped 1 base, with 10 bases sitting between them. The germline CDR1 and CDR2 sequences are MNHEY and SVGAGI. CDR3 length: 15 residues.

This clonotype was seen many times. V is TRBV6-5 and J is TRBJ2-7; D perhaps matches TRBD2 (6 bases). CDR1 MNHEY and CDR2 SVGAGI come from the germline V gene. Trimming removed 0 bases at V and 0 bases at J, with 9 bases between. The CDR3 extends over 15 amino acids. In nucleotides, the CDR3 is TGTGCCAGCAGTTACTCGGACGGGAGCTCCTACGAGCAGTACTTC. Translation: CASSYSDGSSYEQYF.

This clonotype was counted at least ten times. The CDR3 bases are TGTGCCAGCTCTCTCCCGAGACAGGGACCCTCCATGAACACTGAAGCTTTCTTT. Translating gives CASSLPRQGPSMNTEAFF. The V call is TRBV2, the J call TRBJ1-1, with 7 bases fitting TRBD1. Trimming removed 8 bases from V and 0 bases from J; junction bases left unmatched: 18. Germline V gives CDR1 SNHLY, CDR2 FYNNEI. The CDR3 is made up of 18 amino acids.

This clonotype was recorded at least ten times. This CDR3 is CASSHTLAGGAEQYF. DNA of the CDR3: TGCGCCAGCAGCCACACACTAGCGGGAGGGGCCGAGCAGTACTTC. V gene TRBV4-3 combines with J gene TRBJ2-7, with 13 bases identical to TRBD2. The CDR3 runs to 15 residues. The germline gives CDR1 LGHNA, CDR2 YSLEER. V shed 3 bases and J 6 bases; nucleotides not matched to a gene: 5.

This clonotype was seen ten or more times. DNA for the CDR3: TGTGCCTGGAGTTTAGCAGGGGGAATACGATACGAGCAGTACTTC. It is translated as CAWSLAGGIRYEQYF. J is TRBJ2-7 and V is TRBV30; the match to TRBD1 covers 7 bases. V shed 2 bases, J shed 4 bases, and the junction held 11 bases outside the gene matches. Germline V gene lookup returns CDR1 GTSNPN and CDR2 SVGIG (reference sequence). This CDR3 is built from 15 residues.

The chain uses TRBV6-2 or TRBV6-3 and TRBJ2-2, with TRBD2 as a possible D gene (6 bases). With 9 bases removed from V and 13 bases from J, the gap between germline ends came to 39 bases. Germline CDR1 MNHEY, CDR2 SVGEGT. The CDR3 totals 19 residues. The CDR3 here is CASKRYSPFFIADTGGLFF. CDR3 DNA: TGTGCCAGTAAAAGATACTCCCCCTTTTTTATAGCGGACACCGGAGGGCTGTTTTTT.

At least ten counts were recorded for this clonotype. This chain connects TRBV6-1 to TRBJ2-1, with 9 bases aligning to TRBD2. The CDR3 spans 15 residues. CDR1 and CDR2 from the germline V gene are MNHNS and SASEGT. V lost 6 bases and J lost 4; bases outside the gene matches: 7. The CDR3 sequence is CASSPGREGYNEQFF. DNA of the CDR3: TGTGCCAGCAGCCCCGGGCGGGAGGGGTACAATGAGCAGTTCTTC.

Ten or more counts support this clonotype. V gene TRBV6-1 combines with J gene TRBJ2-4; 9 positions match TRBD2. V lost 6 bases to trimming and J lost 7 bases; unmatched junction nucleotides: 7. Germline V lookup: CDR1 MNHNS, CDR2 SASEGT. The CDR3 runs 14 residues. Written as DNA, the CDR3 is TGTGCCAGCAGCACCTTAGCGGGAGCGAACATTCAGTACTTC. Its translation is CASSTLAGANIQYF.

V gene TRBV11-2 combines with J gene TRBJ1-2; D ambiguous. The CDR3 extends over 14 amino acids. Germline V gene lookup returns CDR1 SGHAT and CDR2 FQNNGV. Trimming cost V 5 bases and J 3 bases, with 13 bases left between them. The CDR3 loop reads CASSPSTVYYGYTF. CDR3 sequence (DNA): TGTGCCAGCAGCCCGTCGACCGTTTACTATGGCTACACCTTC. Full variable domain (outside the CDR3, taken from reference TRBV11-2 and TRBJ1-2): EAGVAQSPRYKIIEKRQSVAFWCNPISGHATLYWYQQILGQGPKLLIQFQNNGVVDDSQLPKDRFSAERLKGVDSTLKIQPAKLEDSAVYLCASSPSTVYYGYTFGSGTRLTVV.

At least ten counts were recorded for this clonotype. This chain links TRBV7-3 with TRBJ2-5, with D unclear. This CDR3 is 13 amino acids long. Per the germline V gene, CDR1 is SGHTA and CDR2 is FQGTGA. V lost 5 bases and J 1 base, leaving 8 bases between the germline ends. The CDR3 reads CASSAVAQETQYF. The CDR3 DNA reads TGTGCCAGCAGCGCCGTTGCCCAAGAGACCCAGTACTTC.

This clonotype was counted a single time. The chain joins TRBV6-2 or TRBV6-3 to TRBJ2-7; D ambiguous. CDR3 length: 13 amino acids. Germline V gene sequence: CDR1 MNHEY, CDR2 SVGEGT. V was trimmed by 7 bases and J by 3 bases, leaving 13 bases between them. The CDR3 is CASTDGAIYEQYF. The CDR3 nucleotides are TGTGCCAGCACGGACGGAGCCATCTACGAGCAGTACTTC.

In this sample, this clonotype turned up many times. The V gene is TRBV4-3, the J gene TRBJ2-5, with 9 positions matching TRBD2. This CDR3 has 15 amino acids. Unmatched junction bases numbered 4, after V lost 1 base and J lost 4 bases. Per germline, CDR1 LGHNA and CDR2 YSLEER. CDR3 sequence: CASSQGTSEAETQYF. In DNA form, the CDR3 reads TGCGCCAGCAGCCAAGGGACTAGCGAGGCAGAGACCCAGTACTTC.

In this sample, this clonotype turned up many times. This chain joins TRBV4-1 and TRBJ1-1; TRBD1 matches at 9 bases. From germline, CDR1 is MGHRA and CDR2 YSYEKL. The CDR3 extends over 15 amino acids. V was pared by 0 bases and J by 10 bases, with 9 bases of the junction left unmatched. The CDR3 region is CASSQDPRDRAGAFF. The CDR3 DNA reads as TGCGCCAGCAGCCAAGATCCGAGGGACAGGGCTGGAGCTTTCTTT.

This clonotype was counted at least ten times. The chain uses TRBV9 and TRBJ2-5, with TRBD1 matching over 7 bases. The CDR3 has 14 amino acids. The germline V gene encodes CDR1 SGDLS and CDR2 YYNGEE. The J segment lost 2 bases and the V segment lost 2 bases, leaving 3 bases of the junction unmatched. Here the CDR3 reads CASSVGQHQETQYF. For the CDR3, the DNA is TGTGCCAGCAGCGTGGGACAGCATCAAGAGACCCAGTACTTC.

This clonotype was counted at least ten times. CDR3 loop: CASSLGSYSYEQYF. CDR3 nucleotides: TGTGCCAGCAGTTTGGGGTCCTACTCCTACGAGCAGTACTTC. The chain employs TRBV28 and TRBJ2-7, with unresolved D. Germline V gene sequence: CDR1 MDHEN, CDR2 SYDVKM. Trimming took 3 bases from V and 0 from J, leaving 9 bases between them. The CDR3 loop spans 14 amino acids.

The chain uses TRBV12-3 or TRBV12-4 and TRBJ1-2; the match to TRBD1 covers 8 bases. V trimming: 3 bases; J trimming: 7 bases; junction bases outside the gene matches: 25. This CDR3 has 20 residues. CDR3 sequence: CASSFRLRGGRGRWSGGYTF. CDR3 nucleotide sequence: TGTGCCAGCAGTTTCCGTCTTAGGGGGGGCAGGGGGCGATGGTCAGGTGGCTACACCTTC.

This clonotype was observed a handful of times. The chain combines TRBV15 with TRBJ2-7, with TRBD2 matching over 16 bases. From germline, CDR1 is LNHNV and CDR2 YYDKDF (reference sequence). This CDR3 has 16 residues. The V gene end was trimmed by 4 bases and the J gene end by 5 bases; junction bases not matched to a gene: 5. The CDR3, as DNA: TGTGCCACCAGCAAGGGACTAGCGGGAGGGCCCAACGAGCAGTACTTC. It specifies CATSKGLAGGPNEQYF.

This clonotype was seen ten or more times. The chain links TRBV10-1 to TRBJ2-2; no firm D call. The germline V gene has CDR1 WNHNN and CDR2 SYGVQD (reference sequence). V lost 2 bases to trimming and J lost 4 bases, with 5 bases between them. This CDR3 has 13 amino acids. CDR3 coding DNA: TGCGCCAGCAGTGAGATAGGCACCGGGGAGCTGTTTTTT. Its translation is CASSEIGTGELFF.

This clonotype was seen repeatedly, ten times or more. The V gene is TRBV12-3 or TRBV12-4, the J gene TRBJ1-5; 8 nucleotides match TRBD1. After removal of 5 bases from V and 6 bases from J, the junction contained 9 bases not matched to a gene. The CDR3 has 15 residues. CDR3 protein: CASSPQGALGQPQHF. Here the CDR3 DNA reads TGTGCCAGCAGTCCGCAGGGGGCGCTGGGTCAGCCCCAGCATTTT.

The sample holds many counts of this clonotype. The chain couples TRBV28 to TRBJ2-7; 7 bases fit TRBD2. The CDR3 extends over 15 amino acids. Germline loops: CDR1 MDHEN, CDR2 SYDVKM. V lost 8 bases, J lost 6 bases, and 16 bases stayed unmatched. The CDR3: CASVAGASGGFEQYF. CDR3 DNA: TGTGCCAGCGTAGCCGGGGCTAGCGGTGGATTCGAGCAGTACTTC.

This chain connects TRBV19 to TRBJ1-2; D is perhaps TRBD1 (5 bases). This CDR3 comprises 16 residues. CDR1 is LNHDA and CDR2 is SQIVND in the germline V gene (reference sequence). V was cut by 2 bases and J by 4 bases, with 17 bases left in between. This chain's CDR3 is CASSIYIQGQSYGYTF. CDR3 nucleotides: TGTGCCAGTAGTATATACATCCAGGGTCAGAGCTATGGCTACACCTTC. Variable domain in full (rest from reference TRBV19 and TRBJ1-2): DGGITQSPKYLFRKEGQNVTLSCEQNLNHDAMYWYRQDPGQGLRLIYYSQIVNDFQKGDIAEGYSVSREKKESFPLTVTSAQKNPTAFYLCASSIYIQGQSYGYTFGSGTRLTVV.

This clonotype has ten or more counts. The chain couples TRBV20-1 to TRBJ2-7; D is unresolved. The germline V gene has CDR1 DFQATT and CDR2 SNEGSKA (reference sequence). The CDR3 totals 11 residues. The CDR3 coding sequence is TGCAAAGCGTTCACCACCTACGAGCAGTACTTC. Protein: CKAFTTYEQYF.